The 18 T cell receptor beta chains below come from one sample, sequenced in a study of blood T cell repertoires in COVID-19. Assay: immunoSEQ multiplex PCR; the TCRdb copy retains only in-frame clones and omits some. The sample has approximately 160,000 clones, 70% to 90% seen once; the top ten hold roughly 10%. The specimen sequenced was peripheral blood. The receptors were gathered from a human donor in a cohort sampled during active COVID-19.

This clone was counted a few times. The gene calls are TRBV6-6 and TRBJ1-4; 7 nucleotides align to TRBD1. Trimming at V came to 1 base and at J to 8 bases, leaving 7 bases not matched to a gene. The CDR3 consists of 15 residues. CDR1 is MNHNY and CDR2 is SVGAGI in the germline V gene (reference sequence). Here the CDR3 reads CASSYLAGGGEKLFF. In DNA form, the CDR3 reads TGTGCCAGCAGTTACTTGGCAGGGGGTGGGGAAAAACTGTTTTTT.

The V and J genes are TRBV27 and TRBJ1-1, with D possibly TRBD1 on 5 matching bases. This CDR3 has 15 amino acids. Trimming removed 7 bases from V and 1 base from J, with 16 bases in between. Germline V lookup: CDR1 MNHEY, CDR2 SMNVEV (reference sequence). The CDR3: CASTPSGERNTEAFF. The CDR3 nucleotides are TGTGCCAGCACCCCCTCGGGGGAACGGAACACTGAAGCTTTCTTT.

This clone turned up a few times. The chain is built from TRBV7-2 and TRBJ2-6, with 11 positions matching TRBD1. The CDR3 runs 18 residues. Germline V gene sequence: CDR1 SGHTA, CDR2 FQGNSA. Losses at the gene ends were 2 bases for V and 2 bases for J; bases not matched to a gene: 5. CDR3 in amino acids: CASSLQGQGEPGANVLTF. The CDR3 DNA reads TGTGCCAGCAGCTTACAGGGACAGGGGGAACCTGGGGCCAACGTCCTGACTTTC.

This chain uses TRBV9 with TRBJ1-6; D gene ambiguous. The germline gives CDR1 SGDLS, CDR2 YYNGEE. Trimming left V 3 bases short and J 8 bases short, with 18 bases between. The length of the CDR3 is 16 residues. The CDR3 protein is CASSASGGPAHSPLHF. CDR3 sequence (DNA): TGTGCCAGCAGCGCCAGCGGCGGACCGGCCCATTCACCCCTCCACTTT.

The chain links TRBV5-1 to TRBJ1-1; unclear D gene. Between the trimmed V and J ends, which lost 4 bases and 0 bases, there was a span of 13 bases. The CDR3 loop spans 15 amino acids. Germline V gives CDR1 SGHRS, CDR2 YFSETQ. This CDR3 is CASSVTGLMNTEAFF. The CDR3 nucleotides are TGCGCCAGCAGCGTCACCGGGTTAATGAACACTGAAGCTTTCTTT.

This clone was observed a few times. Other nucleotide sequences in the sample specify the same CDR3. V gene TRBV7-9 combines with J gene TRBJ1-2; TRBD1 aligns across 8 bases. The CDR3 is 13 amino acids. The V gene's germline CDR1 is SEHNR and CDR2 FQNEAQ (reference sequence). The J segment lost 8 bases and the V segment lost 6 bases, leaving 8 bases of the junction unmatched. The CDR3 is CASSPTGVDGYTF. The CDR3 DNA follows: TGTGCCAGCAGTCCGACAGGGGTCGACGGCTACACCTTC.

This clone appeared a single time. An end of the junction differs from the germline gene, which may be a read error. This chain joins TRBV7-7 and TRBJ2-3; D remains unclear. The CDR3 spans 13 residues. CDR1 SSHAT and CDR2 FNYEAQ come from the germline V gene (reference sequence). CDR3 loop: CASSLVETDTQYF. DNA of the CDR3: TGTGCTAGCAGCCTGGTGGAGACAGATACGCAGTATTTT.

This clone appeared a single time. The V and J genes are TRBV14 and TRBJ2-7; TRBD2 is a possible D gene (9 bases). Germline assignment: CDR1 SGHDN and CDR2 FVKESK. Trimming took off 4 bases at V and 4 bases at J, with 32 bases between the two ends. There are 20 residues in the CDR3. The CDR3 sequence: CASSRRQGLPLRLAEYEQYF. Here the CDR3 DNA reads TGTGCCAGCAGCCGCCGACAGGGGCTACCATTAAGACTAGCGGAATACGAGCAGTACTTC.

The chain employs TRBV4-1 and TRBJ2-7; 8 nucleotides match TRBD1. Germline V lookup: CDR1 MGHRA, CDR2 YSYEKL. The V segment lost 5 bases and the J segment 2 bases; nucleotides outside the gene matches: 5. This CDR3 contains 14 residues. The CDR3 loop reads CASSDSGQAYEQYF. CDR3 nucleotides: TGCGCCAGCAGCGACTCGGGACAGGCCTACGAGCAGTACTTC.

This clone was detected only once. The rearrangement links TRBV6-5 to TRBJ1-1; possibly TRBD1 for D (6 bases). V gave up 8 bases and J gave up 2 bases, with 12 bases separating them. Per the germline V gene, CDR1 is MNHEY and CDR2 is SVGAGI. The CDR3 extends over 13 amino acids. DNA of the CDR3: TGTGCCAGCCAACCGGACAGTAACACTGAAGCTTTCTTT. Translating gives CASQPDSNTEAFF.

The rearrangement joins TRBV6-9 to TRBJ2-3; TRBD2 matches 10 bases. Per germline, CDR1 MNHGY and CDR2 SVAAGI. The junction had 6 bases not matched to a gene; V was cut back by 1 base and J by 2 bases. This CDR3 region has 17 residues. CDR3 sequence: CASSYWALAGFTDTQYF. CDR3 nucleotide sequence: TGTGCCAGCAGTTATTGGGCACTAGCGGGGTTCACAGATACGCAGTATTTT.

The chain combines TRBV6-5 with TRBJ2-1; TRBD2 might be the D (5 bases). Per germline, CDR1 MNHEY and CDR2 SVGAGI. The CDR3 is 16 residues long. V shed 0 bases and J shed 2 bases, with 11 bases lying between them. CDR3 nucleotides: TGTGCCAGCAGTTACTCCCCCAGCGGAGCCTACAATGAGCAGTTCTTC. This translates into CASSYSPSGAYNEQFF.

This clone was observed once. The chain has TRBV7-8 and TRBJ2-7; 9 positions match TRBD1. In germline, CDR1 is SGHVS, CDR2 FQNEAQ. V was clipped by 2 bases and J by 3 bases; unmatched bases: 8. This CDR3 spans 16 amino acids. The CDR3 loop is CASSLIPGTGYYEQYF. The CDR3 bases are TGTGCCAGCAGCTTAATTCCTGGGACAGGGTACTACGAGCAGTACTTC.

The chain has TRBV27 and TRBJ1-2; D is perhaps TRBD1 (5 bases). Between the trimmed V and J ends, which lost 4 bases and 5 bases, there was a span of 8 bases. The CDR3 is 12 residues long. Germline loops: CDR1 MNHEY, CDR2 SMNVEV (reference sequence). The chain's CDR3 is CASSSGSYGYTF. CDR3 nucleotides: TGTGCCAGCAGTTCAGGGTCTTATGGCTACACCTTC.

V gene TRBV2 combines with J gene TRBJ2-7; 12 bases line up with TRBD1. Looked up from germline, CDR1 is SNHLY and CDR2 is FYNNEI. The CDR3 spans 14 residues. Unmatched junction bases numbered 6, after V lost 6 bases and J lost 6 bases. CDR3 in DNA: TGTGCCAGCAGGCCGGGACAGGGGGCGCGCGAGCAGTACTTC. This sequence encodes CASRPGQGAREQYF.

This chain links TRBV27 with TRBJ2-7; 9 nucleotides match TRBD1. Germline assignment: CDR1 MNHEY and CDR2 SMNVEV (reference sequence). Trimming at V came to 1 base and at J to 6 bases, leaving 13 bases not matched to a gene. This CDR3 comprises 17 residues. The CDR3 DNA is TGTGCCAGCAGTTTATTTACCGGACAGGGGATAGCTTCCGAGCAGTACTTC. Amino acid sequence: CASSLFTGQGIASEQYF.

For this clone: Other DNA variants within this sample encode the same CDR3. The chain recombines TRBV14 with TRBJ2-7; 7 bases match TRBD1. CDR3 length equals 15 residues. Germline V gene sequence: CDR1 SGHDN, CDR2 FVKESK. With V trimmed by 0 bases and J by 4 bases, 6 bases remained unmatched. Here the CDR3 reads CASSQDLGQFYEQYF. The CDR3 coding sequence is TGTGCCAGCAGCCAAGATCTGGGACAGTTTTACGAGCAGTACTTC.

The V gene is TRBV18, the J gene TRBJ2-3; D not certain. CDR3 length: 15 amino acids. V lost 2 bases to trimming and J lost 2 bases, with 11 bases between them. Germline V lookup: CDR1 KGHSH, CDR2 LQKENI. CDR3 sequence: CASSPDSVITDTQYF. Written as DNA, the CDR3 is TGTGCCAGCTCACCAGATTCGGTGATCACAGATACGCAGTATTTT.